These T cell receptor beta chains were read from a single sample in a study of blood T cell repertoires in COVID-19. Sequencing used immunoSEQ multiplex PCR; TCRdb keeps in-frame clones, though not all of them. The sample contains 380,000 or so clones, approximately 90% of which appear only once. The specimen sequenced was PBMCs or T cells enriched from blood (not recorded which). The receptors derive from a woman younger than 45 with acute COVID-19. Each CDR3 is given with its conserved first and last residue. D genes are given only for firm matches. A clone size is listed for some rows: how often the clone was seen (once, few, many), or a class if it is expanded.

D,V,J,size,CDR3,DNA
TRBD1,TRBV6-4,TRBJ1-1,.,CATRDRGRGTEAFF,TGTGCCACCCGAGACAGGGGACGGGGGACTGAAGCTTTCTTT
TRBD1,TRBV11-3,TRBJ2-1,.,CASSFSGGVYNEQFF,TGTGCCAGCAGCTTCTCAGGGGGCGTCTACAATGAGCAGTTCTTC
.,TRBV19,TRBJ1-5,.,CASSIGTGGRPQHF,TGTGCCAGTAGTATAGGAACAGGAGGGCGGCCCCAGCATTTT
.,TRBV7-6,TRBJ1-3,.,CASSLIAGSGNTIYF,TGTGCCAGCAGCTTAATAGCCGGCTCTGGAAACACCATATATTTT
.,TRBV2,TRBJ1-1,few,CATSLGNTEAFF,TGTGCCACCTCCCTCGGGAACACTGAAGCTTTCTTT
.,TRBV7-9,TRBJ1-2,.,CASSPDSGPYDGYTF,TGTGCCAGCAGCCCTGACTCAGGGCCCTATGATGGCTACACCTTC
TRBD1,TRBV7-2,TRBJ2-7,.,CASSVRTGTYEQYF,TGTGCCAGCAGCGTACGGACAGGGACCTACGAGCAGTACTTC
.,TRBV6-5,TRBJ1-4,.,CASSYSYRDVEKLFF,TGTGCCAGCAGTTACTCATACAGGGATGTTGAAAAACTGTTTTTT
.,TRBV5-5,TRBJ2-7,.,CASSLGPRSSYEQYF,TGTGCCAGCAGCTTGGGACCGAGGAGCTCCTACGAGCAGTACTTC
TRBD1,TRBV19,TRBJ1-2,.,CASSIGQGAGIYGYTF,TGTGCCAGTAGTATAGGGCAGGGGGCTGGGATCTATGGCTACACCTTC
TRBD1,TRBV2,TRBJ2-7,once,CASSHRGSSYEQYF,TGTGCCAGCAGTCACAGGGGGAGCTCCTACGAGCAGTACTTC
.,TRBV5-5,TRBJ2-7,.,CATQLGTAIYEQYF,TGTGCCACCCAGCTTGGCACAGCCATCTACGAGCAGTACTTC
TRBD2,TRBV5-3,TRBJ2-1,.,CARSCGGTYNEQFF,TGTGCCAGAAGCTGCGGGGGAACCTACAATGAGCAGTTCTTC
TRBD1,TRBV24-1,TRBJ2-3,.,CATSDLDRGGTDTQYF,TGTGCCACCAGTGATTTGGACAGGGGCGGAACAGATACGCAGTATTTT
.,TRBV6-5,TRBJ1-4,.,CASSYSPATNEKLFF,TGTGCCAGCAGTTACAGTCCGGCAACTAATGAAAAACTGTTTTTT
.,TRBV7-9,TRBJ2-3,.,CASSLERGSTDTQYF,TGTGCCAGCAGCTTAGAAAGGGGAAGCACAGATACGCAGTATTTT
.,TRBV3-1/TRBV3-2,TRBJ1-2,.,CASSRASGGYTF,TGTGCCAGCAGCCGCGCCTCGGGAGGCTACACCTTC
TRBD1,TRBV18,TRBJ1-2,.,CASSPGTGTYGYTF,TGTGCCAGCTCACCGGGGACAGGGACCTATGGCTACACCTTC
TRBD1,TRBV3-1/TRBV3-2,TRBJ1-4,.,CASSQPRQGTEKLFF,TGTGCCAGCAGCCAACCCCGACAGGGAACTGAAAAACTGTTTTTT
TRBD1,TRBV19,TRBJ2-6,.,CASSVRTGYSGANVLTF,TGTGCCAGTAGTGTAAGGACAGGATACTCTGGGGCCAACGTCCTGACTTTC
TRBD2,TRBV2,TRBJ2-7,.,CASSRTSGGIRHEQYF,TGTGCCAGCAGTCGGACTAGCGGGGGAATCCGCCACGAGCAGTACTTC
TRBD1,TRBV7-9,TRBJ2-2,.,CASSSTGDTGELFF,TGTGCCAGCAGCTCGACAGGGGACACCGGGGAGCTGTTTTTT
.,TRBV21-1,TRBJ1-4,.,CASSPRTELNEKLFF,TGTGCCAGCAGCCCCAGGACTGAACTCAATGAAAAACTGTTTTTT
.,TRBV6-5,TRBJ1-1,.,CASSSPAGVDTEAFF,TGTGCCAGCAGTTCCCCGGCCGGGGTGGACACTGAAGCTTTCTTT
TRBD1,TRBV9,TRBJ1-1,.,CASSVRQGADTEAFF,TGTGCCAGCAGCGTAAGACAGGGGGCGGACACTGAAGCTTTCTTT
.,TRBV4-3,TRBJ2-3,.,CASSQGAGVGTDTQYF,TGCGCCAGCAGCCAAGGTGCAGGGGTTGGCACAGATACGCAGTATTTT
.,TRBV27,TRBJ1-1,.,CASSLSGPGLMNTEAFF,TGTGCCAGCAGTTTATCTGGGCCAGGCCTCATGAACACTGAAGCTTTCTTT
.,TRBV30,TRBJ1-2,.,CAWTGARFWGLYGYTF,TGTGCCTGGACGGGCGCTCGCTTTTGGGGCCTATATGGCTACACCTTC
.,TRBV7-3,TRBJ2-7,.,CASSLTGTQAGHEQYF,TGTGCCAGCAGCCTCACCGGGACCCAAGCGGGCCACGAGCAGTACTTC
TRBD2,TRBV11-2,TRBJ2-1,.,CASSLGGGVQNEQFF,TGTGCCAGCAGCTTGGGCGGGGGGGTACAGAATGAGCAGTTCTTC
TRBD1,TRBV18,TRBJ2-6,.,CASSPTTGVSGANVLTF,TGTGCCAGCTCACCAACGACAGGGGTCTCTGGGGCCAACGTCCTGACTTTC
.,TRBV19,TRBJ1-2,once,CASSETRGHQVVYGYTF,TGTGCCAGTAGTGAAACCCGGGGACATCAGGTCGTCTATGGCTACACCTTC
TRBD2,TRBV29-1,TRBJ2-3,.,CSVEGAGDPIDTQYF,TGCAGCGTTGAGGGAGCGGGGGATCCTATTGATACGCAGTATTTT
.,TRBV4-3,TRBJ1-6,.,CASSQDFGNYNSPLHF,TGCGCCAGCAGCCAAGACTTCGGGAATTATAATTCACCCCTCCACTTT
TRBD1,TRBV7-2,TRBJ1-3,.,CASGLDRVSGNTIYF,TGTGCCAGCGGACTGGACAGGGTCTCTGGAAACACCATATATTTT
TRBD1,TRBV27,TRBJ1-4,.,CASSSHRGPNEKLFF,TGTGCCAGCAGTTCCCACAGGGGACCTAATGAAAAACTGTTTTTT
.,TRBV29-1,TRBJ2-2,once,CSVVRGETGELFF,TGCAGCGTTGTGCGGGGTGAGACCGGGGAGCTGTTTTTT
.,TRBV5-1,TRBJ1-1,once,CASSPAPGRNTEAFF,TGCGCCAGCAGCCCGGCCCCTGGGAGGAACACTGAAGCTTTCTTT
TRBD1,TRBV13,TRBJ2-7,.,CASSLGATGPFYEQYF,TGTGCCAGCAGCTTAGGTGCGACAGGGCCCTTCTACGAGCAGTACTTC
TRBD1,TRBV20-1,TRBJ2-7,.,CSASRGDRGRVRDAYEQYF,TGCAGTGCTAGTAGAGGGGACAGGGGTAGAGTTCGCGACGCCTACGAGCAGTACTTC
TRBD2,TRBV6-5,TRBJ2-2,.,CASSVGGADTGELFF,TGTGCCAGCTCGGTCGGGGGGGCGGACACCGGGGAGCTGTTTTTT
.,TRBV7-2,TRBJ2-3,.,CASSLAGGADTQYF,TGTGCCAGCAGCTTAGCAGGGGGAGCAGATACGCAGTATTTT
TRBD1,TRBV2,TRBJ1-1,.,CASSDNRGRGEAFF,TGTGCCAGCAGTGATAACAGGGGGCGCGGTGAAGCTTTCTTT
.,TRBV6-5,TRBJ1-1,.,CASRGVAVGVTEAFF,TGTGCCAGCAGGGGTGTTGCGGTCGGAGTCACTGAAGCTTTCTTT
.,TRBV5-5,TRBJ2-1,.,CASSQGLMISYNEQFF,TGTGCCAGCAGCCAAGGACTAATGATCTCCTACAATGAGCAGTTCTTC
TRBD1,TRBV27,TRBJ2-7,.,CASSLVRKGAGEQYF,TGTGCCAGCAGTCTTGTGCGAAAGGGGGCTGGCGAGCAGTACTTC
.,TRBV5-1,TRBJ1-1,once,CASSLGPTGTEAFF,TGCGCCAGCAGCTTGGGACCGACGGGCACTGAAGCTTTCTTT
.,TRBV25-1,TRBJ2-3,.,CASSDRLAANTDTQYF,TGTGCCAGCAGTGATCGTCTTGCGGCTAACACAGATACGCAGTATTTT
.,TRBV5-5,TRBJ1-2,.,CASSLTETGPPRGYTF,TGTGCCAGCAGCTTAACCGAGACAGGCCCACCTCGAGGCTACACCTTC
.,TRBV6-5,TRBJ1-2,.,CASRARGGGYGYTF,TGTGCCAGCAGAGCAAGGGGCGGGGGCTATGGCTACACCTTC
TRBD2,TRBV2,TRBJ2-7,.,CASSDVLAEAYEQYF,TGTGCCAGCAGTGACGTACTAGCGGAGGCCTACGAGCAGTACTTC
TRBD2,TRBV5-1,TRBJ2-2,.,CASSSRLAGGGSELFF,TGCGCCAGCAGCTCCCGACTAGCGGGGGGCGGCTCGGAGCTGTTTTTT